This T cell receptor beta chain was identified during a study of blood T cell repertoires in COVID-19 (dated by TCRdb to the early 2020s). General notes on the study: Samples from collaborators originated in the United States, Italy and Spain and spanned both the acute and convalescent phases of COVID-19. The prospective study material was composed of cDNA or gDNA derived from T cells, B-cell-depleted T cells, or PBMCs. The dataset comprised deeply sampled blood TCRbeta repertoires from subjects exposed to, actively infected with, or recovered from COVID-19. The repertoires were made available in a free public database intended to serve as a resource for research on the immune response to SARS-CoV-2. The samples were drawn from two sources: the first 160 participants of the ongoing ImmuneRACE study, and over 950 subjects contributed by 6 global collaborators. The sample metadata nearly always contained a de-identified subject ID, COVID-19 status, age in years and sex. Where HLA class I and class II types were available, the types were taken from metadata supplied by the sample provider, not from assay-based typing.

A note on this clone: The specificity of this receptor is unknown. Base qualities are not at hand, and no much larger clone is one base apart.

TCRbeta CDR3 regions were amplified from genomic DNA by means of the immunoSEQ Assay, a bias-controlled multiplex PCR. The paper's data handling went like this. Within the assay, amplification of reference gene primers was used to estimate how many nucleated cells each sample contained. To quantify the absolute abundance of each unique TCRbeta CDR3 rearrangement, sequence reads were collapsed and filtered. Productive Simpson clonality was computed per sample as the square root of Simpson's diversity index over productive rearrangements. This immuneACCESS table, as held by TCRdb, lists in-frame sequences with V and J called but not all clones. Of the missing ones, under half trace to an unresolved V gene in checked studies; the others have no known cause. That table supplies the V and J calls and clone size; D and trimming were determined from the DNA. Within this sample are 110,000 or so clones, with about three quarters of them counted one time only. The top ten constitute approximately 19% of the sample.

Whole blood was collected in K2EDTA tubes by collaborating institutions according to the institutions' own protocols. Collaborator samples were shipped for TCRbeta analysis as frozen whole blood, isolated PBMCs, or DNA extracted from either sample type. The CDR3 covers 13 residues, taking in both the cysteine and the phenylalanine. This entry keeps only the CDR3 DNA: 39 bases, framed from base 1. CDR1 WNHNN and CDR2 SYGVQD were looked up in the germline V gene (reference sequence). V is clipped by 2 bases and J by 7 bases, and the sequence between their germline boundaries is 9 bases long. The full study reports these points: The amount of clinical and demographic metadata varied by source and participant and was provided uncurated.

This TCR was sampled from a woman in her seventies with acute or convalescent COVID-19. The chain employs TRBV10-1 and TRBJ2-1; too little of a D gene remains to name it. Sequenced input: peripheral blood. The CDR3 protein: CASSERVPNEQFF. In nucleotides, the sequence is TGCGCCAGCAGTGAGCGGGTCCCGAATGAGCAGTTCTTC.